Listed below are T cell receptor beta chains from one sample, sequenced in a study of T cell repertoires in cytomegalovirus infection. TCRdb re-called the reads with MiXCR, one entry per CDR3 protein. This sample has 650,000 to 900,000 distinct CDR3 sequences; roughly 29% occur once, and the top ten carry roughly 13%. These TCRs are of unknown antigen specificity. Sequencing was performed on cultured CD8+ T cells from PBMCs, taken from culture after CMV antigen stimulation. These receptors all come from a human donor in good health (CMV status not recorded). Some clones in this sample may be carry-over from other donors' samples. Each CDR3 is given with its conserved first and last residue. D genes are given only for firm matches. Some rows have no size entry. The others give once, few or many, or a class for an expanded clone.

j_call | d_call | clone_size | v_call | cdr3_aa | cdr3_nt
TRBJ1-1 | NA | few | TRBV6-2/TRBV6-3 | CASAKLGQNTEAFF | TGTGCCAGCGCTAAGTTGGGACAAAACACTGAAGCTTTCTTT
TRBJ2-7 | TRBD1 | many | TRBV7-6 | CASSLTGQGINEQYF | TGTGCCAGCAGCTTAACGGGACAGGGTATCAACGAGCAGTACTTC
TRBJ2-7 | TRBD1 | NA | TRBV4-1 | CASSQQGDDEQYF | TGCGCCAGCAGTCAACAGGGGGACGACGAGCAGTACTTC
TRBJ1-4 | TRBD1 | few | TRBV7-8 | CASSLVRDRRATNEKLFF | TGTGCCAGCAGCTTAGTTAGGGACAGGCGTGCAACTAATGAAAAACTGTTTTTT
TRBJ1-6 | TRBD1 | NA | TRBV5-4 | CASSPGQGGLPPLHF | TGTGCCAGCAGCCCGGGACAGGGGGGTTTACCACCCCTCCACTTT
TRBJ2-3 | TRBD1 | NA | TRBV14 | CASSHLDRATDTQYF | TGTGCCAGCAGCCATCTGGACAGGGCTACAGATACGCAGTATTTT
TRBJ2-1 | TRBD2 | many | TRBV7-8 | CASSLAGALAGGQNEQFF | TGTGCCAGCAGCTTAGCCGGTGCCCTAGCGGGGGGGCAGAATGAGCAGTTCTTC
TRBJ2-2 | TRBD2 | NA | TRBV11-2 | CASSLVGLAVTGELFF | TGTGCCAGCAGCTTAGTGGGACTAGCGGTCACCGGGGAGCTGTTTTTT
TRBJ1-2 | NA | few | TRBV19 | CASSIGQSGGYGYTF | TGTGCCAGTAGTATCGGACAGTCGGGTGGCTATGGCTACACCTTC
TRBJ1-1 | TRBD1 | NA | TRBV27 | CASSWTGYNTEAFF | TGTGCCAGCAGTTGGACAGGTTACAACACTGAAGCTTTCTTT